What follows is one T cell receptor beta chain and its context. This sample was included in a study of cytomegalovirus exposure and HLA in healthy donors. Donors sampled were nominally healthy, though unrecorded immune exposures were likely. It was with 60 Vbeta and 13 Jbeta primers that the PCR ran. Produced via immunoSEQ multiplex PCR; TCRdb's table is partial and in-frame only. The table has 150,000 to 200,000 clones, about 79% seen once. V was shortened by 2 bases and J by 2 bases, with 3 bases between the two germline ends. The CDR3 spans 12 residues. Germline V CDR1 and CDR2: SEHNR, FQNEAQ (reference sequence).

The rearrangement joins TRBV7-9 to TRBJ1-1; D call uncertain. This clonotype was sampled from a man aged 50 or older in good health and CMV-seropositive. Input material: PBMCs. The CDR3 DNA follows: TGTGCCAGCAGCTTACAAAACACTGAAGCTTTCTTT. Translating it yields CASSLQNTEAFF.